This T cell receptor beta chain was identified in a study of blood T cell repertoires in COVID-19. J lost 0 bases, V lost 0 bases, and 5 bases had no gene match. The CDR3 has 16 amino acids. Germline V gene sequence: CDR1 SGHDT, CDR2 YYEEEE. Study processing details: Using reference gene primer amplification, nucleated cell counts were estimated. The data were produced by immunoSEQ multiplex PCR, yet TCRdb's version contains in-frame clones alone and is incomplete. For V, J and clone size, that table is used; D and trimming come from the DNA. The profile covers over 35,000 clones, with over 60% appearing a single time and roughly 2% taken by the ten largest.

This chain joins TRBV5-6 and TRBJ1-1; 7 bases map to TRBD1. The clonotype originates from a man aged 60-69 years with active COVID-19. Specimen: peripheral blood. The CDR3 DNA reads TGTGCCAGCAGCTTGGAAGGGGGCGTCATGAACACTGAAGCTTTCTTT. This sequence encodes CASSLEGGVMNTEAFF.